The 17 T cell receptor beta chains below come from one sample, sequenced in a study of cytotoxic CD8 clonotypes in ibrutinib-treated CLL. The table came from immunoSEQ multiplex PCR; TCRdb's copy has only in-frame clones and leaves some out. The sample lists 100,000 or so clones; roughly 60% were seen once. Sequenced material: PBMCs, taken after 24 months of ibrutinib treatment. The receptors stem from a human donor with chronic lymphocytic leukemia.

This clone has only a few counts. J is TRBJ2-5 and V is TRBV2; 7 positions match TRBD1. The length of the CDR3 is 13 residues. Germline V gene sequence: CDR1 SNHLY, CDR2 FYNNEI. J gave up 5 bases and V 6 bases, and 6 bases lay outside the gene matches. This chain's CDR3 is CASRTYRGETQYF. CDR3 coding DNA: TGTGCCAGCAGAACCTACAGGGGCGAGACCCAGTACTTC.

This sequence joins TRBV27 and TRBJ1-4, with D unclear. This CDR3 has 15 amino acids. Per the germline V gene, CDR1 is MNHEY and CDR2 is SMNVEV (reference sequence). Trimming removed 3 bases from V and 5 bases from J, with 13 bases in between. The chain's CDR3 is CASSFTLVGNEKLFF. Here the CDR3 DNA reads TGTGCCAGCAGTTTTACGCTAGTTGGAAATGAAAAACTGTTTTTT. Complete variable domain (other parts from reference TRBV27 and TRBJ1-4): EAQVTQNPRYLITVTGKKLTVTCSQNMNHEYMSWYRQDPGLGLRQIYYSMNVEVTDKGDVPEGYKVSRKEKRNFPLILESPSPNQTSLYFCASSFTLVGNEKLFFGSGTQLSVL.

Regarding this clone: In the same sample, other DNA sequences code for this CDR3. CDR3 in DNA: TGTGCCAGCAGCTTTTCGAGGAGCTCCTACGAGCAGTACTTC. Protein sequence: CASSFSRSSYEQYF. The rearrangement joins TRBV7-2 to TRBJ2-7; D not certain. Germline CDR1 is SGHTA and CDR2 is FQGNSA. V dropped 3 bases and J dropped 0 bases, with 9 bases sitting between them. The CDR3 extends over 14 amino acids. The whole variable domain, filled in from reference TRBV7-2 and TRBJ2-7, reads GAGVSQSPSNKVTEKGKDVELRCDPISGHTALYWYRQSLGQGLEFLIYFQGNSAPDKSGLPSDRFSAERTGGSVSTLTIQRTQQEDSAVYLCASSFSRSSYEQYFGPGTRLTVT.

This clone occurred a few times. The gene calls are TRBV5-1 and TRBJ2-7; a weak D match, TRBD2 (6 bases). CDR3 length equals 15 residues. CDR1 is SGHRS and CDR2 is YFSETQ in the germline V gene. With 4 bases removed from V and 0 bases from J, the gap between germline ends came to 14 bases. CDR3 coding DNA: TGCGCCAGCAGCCCGGGGACTCCGAGCTCCTACGAGCAGTACTTC. Encoded protein: CASSPGTPSSYEQYF.

This chain joins TRBV19 and TRBJ1-1; D is unclear. V lost 5 bases to trimming and J lost 1 base, with 8 bases between them. Germline-derived CDR1 and CDR2 are LNHDA and SQIVND (reference sequence). This CDR3 is 13 amino acids long. CDR3 nucleotides: TGTGCCAGTAGTCCCGGGCGGAACACTGAAGCTTTCTTT. This gives the protein CASSPGRNTEAFF.

This rearrangement joins TRBV11-2 to TRBJ1-3; D unresolved. Between the trimmed V and J ends, which lost 6 bases and 2 bases, there was a span of 14 bases. The CDR3 consists of 15 residues. Germline CDR1 SGHAT, CDR2 FQNNGV. CDR3 protein: CASSQSSGPGNTIYF. CDR3 DNA sequence: TGTGCCAGCAGTCAATCGAGTGGCCCTGGAAACACCATATATTTT.

This clone was seen more than once but under ten times. The chain recombines TRBV7-2 with TRBJ2-5, with D possibly TRBD1 on 7 matching bases. The CDR3 sequence is 15 residues long. The V gene lost 4 bases and the J gene lost 2 bases, with 14 bases spanning the gap. CDR1 is SGHTA, CDR2 FQGNSA, per germline. CDR3 sequence (DNA): TGTGCCAGCAGCTATAAACAGGGGACTCAAGAGACCCAGTACTTC. Translated: CASSYKQGTQETQYF.

Written as DNA, the CDR3 is TGTGCCAGCAGTTACGAGCGGGGGTTTGAGCAGTTCTTC. It is translated as CASSYERGFEQFF. V and J are TRBV6-5 and TRBJ2-1; TRBD2 matches at 8 bases. The CDR3 loop spans 13 amino acids. The trim removed 2 bases at V and 9 bases at J, leaving 3 bases unmatched. CDR1 and CDR2 from the germline V gene are MNHEY and SVGAGI.

This clone was recorded only once. The gene calls are TRBV29-1 and TRBJ2-5, with D perhaps TRBD1 or TRBD2 (6 bases each). This CDR3 is built from 12 residues. Trimming removed 6 bases from V and 5 bases from J, with 13 bases in between. Looked up from germline, CDR1 is SQVTM and CDR2 is ANQGSEA. CDR3 protein: CSVGRQGETQYF. CDR3 nucleotides: TGCAGCGTAGGGAGGCAGGGGGAGACCCAGTACTTC.

The CDR3: CASTSVGGGETQYF. The CDR3 coding sequence is TGTGCCAGCACGTCAGTCGGGGGTGGCGAGACCCAGTACTTC. The gene calls are TRBV11-1 and TRBJ2-5; D may be TRBD2 (6 bases). Germline loops: CDR1 SGHAT, CDR2 FQDESV (reference sequence). The germline V and J ends were trimmed by 7 bases and 5 bases, with 17 bases remaining between them. This CDR3 is built from 14 residues.

This chain links TRBV30 with TRBJ1-4; D perhaps matches TRBD1 (6 bases). Germline values: CDR1 GTSNPN, CDR2 SVGIG (reference sequence). The CDR3 loop spans 12 amino acids. Trimming cost V 1 base and J 8 bases, with 8 bases left between them. The CDR3 reads CAWSAGTEKLFF. In DNA form, the CDR3 reads TGTGCCTGGAGTGCCGGGACAGAAAAACTGTTTTTT. Filled out from reference TRBV30 and TRBJ1-4, the complete variable domain reads SQTIHQWPATLVQPVGSPLSLECTVEGTSNPNLYWYRQAAGRGLQLLFYSVGIGQISSEVPQNLSASRPQDRQFILSSKKLLLSDSGFYLCAWSAGTEKLFFGSGTQLSVL.

This clone came up once. This chain joins TRBV30 and TRBJ1-3, with no clear D. CDR1 is GTSNPN, CDR2 SVGIG, per germline (reference sequence). The CDR3 runs to 14 residues. Between the trimmed V and J ends, which lost 0 bases and 2 bases, there was a span of 8 bases. This chain's CDR3 is CAWSVDAAGNTIYF. CDR3 DNA sequence: TGTGCCTGGAGTGTAGACGCGGCTGGAAACACCATATATTTT.

The chain uses TRBV29-1 and TRBJ2-7, with 7 bases fitting TRBD1. With 2 bases clipped from V and 3 bases from J, the junction kept 4 bases outside the gene matches. The CDR3 runs 13 residues. The germline V gene encodes CDR1 SQVTM and CDR2 ANQGSEA. The CDR3 here is CSVEKGAGYEQYF. CDR3 DNA: TGCAGCGTTGAAAAGGGGGCCGGCTACGAGCAGTACTTC.

This clone was counted between two and nine times. The chain couples TRBV27 to TRBJ2-3; D is unresolved. V was clipped by 6 bases and J by 4 bases, with 8 bases between them. The CDR3 sequence is 12 residues long. CDR1 and CDR2 (germline): MNHEY, SMNVEV (reference sequence). The CDR3 DNA reads TGTGCCAGCAGCCCGTCGTCAGATACGCAGTATTTT. Its protein is CASSPSSDTQYF.

This rearrangement joins TRBV6-1 to TRBJ1-2; tentative D call: TRBD1 (6 bases). This CDR3 spans 14 amino acids. CDR1 is MNHNS and CDR2 is SASEGT in the germline V gene. Trimming pared 6 bases from V and 4 bases from J, leaving 15 bases between. CDR3 protein: CASRPGGATYGYTF. CDR3 in DNA: TGTGCCAGCAGACCTGGGGGGGCGACCTATGGCTACACCTTC.

The chain is built from TRBV5-6 and TRBJ1-5; TRBD1 might be the D (5 bases). The germline CDR1 and CDR2 sequences are SGHDT and YYEEEE. This CDR3 region has 15 residues. Trimming removed 3 bases at V and 2 bases at J, with 12 bases between. The CDR3 nucleotides read TGTGCCAGCAGCTCTACAGGTTTCGGCAATCAGCCCCAGCATTTT. This gives the protein CASSSTGFGNQPQHF.

The chain links TRBV9 to TRBJ2-2, with 9 bases matching TRBD1. Germline CDR1 SGDLS, CDR2 YYNGEE. V lost 3 bases and J lost 7; bases outside the gene matches: 7. The CDR3 runs to 15 residues. The CDR3 loop reads CASSAEQGAVGELFF. Here the CDR3 DNA reads TGTGCCAGCAGCGCGGAACAGGGGGCGGTCGGGGAGCTGTTTTTT.